The sequence of this TCR beta chain was determined in a study of cytomegalovirus exposure and HLA in healthy donors. General study results and limits: Per published accounts, TCR beta sequences correctly predicted the HLA-A and HLA-B alleles of most subjects. CMV serostatus was the only immune exposure information that was available. Association with HLA alleles at 0.05 false discovery rate was found for around 17,000 TCR beta sequences in a later analysis.

As regards this clone: Its antigen is undetermined.

This CDR3 region has 14 residues. Germline CDR1 and CDR2: SGHNT and YYREEE (reference sequence). V lost 6 bases to trimming and J lost 3 bases, with 15 bases between them. It was with 60 Vbeta and 13 Jbeta primers that the PCR ran. Produced via immunoSEQ multiplex PCR; TCRdb's table is partial and in-frame only. The sample lists around 140,000 clones; around 73% were seen once. The sequenced sample was PBMCs. The V and J genes are TRBV5-4 and TRBJ1-1; D not resolved. The clonotype originates from a female donor in good health and CMV-seronegative. The CDR3 DNA reads as TGTGCCAGCACCCCAGGAGGTAGAGACACTGAAGCTTTCTTT. Encoded protein: CASTPGGRDTEAFF.